The entry below gives a single TCR beta chain sequence along with its context. Its antigen remains unknown. Read sequence stops 3 residues before the CDR3 end, and the germline J gene provides the missing end. The protocol was immunoSEQ multiplex PCR, while the TCRdb copy is restricted to in-frame clones and leaves out a portion. Recorded here are about 41,000 clones; the top ten clones represent around 7.6%. Cervical HPV DNA detected by MY09/MY11 PCR, typed by dot-blot. This sample is part of a study of T cells in women clearing cervical HPV infection. Study results and caveats: Cases carried less TRBV6-7 than controls: about 0.1% versus 0.15%. Combining TCR richness with V gene abundances gave around 0.87 AUC.

The J segment lost 1 base and the V segment lost 6 bases, leaving 12 bases of the junction unmatched. From germline, CDR1 is KGHSH and CDR2 LQKENI. The CDR3 spans 18 residues. J is TRBJ1-6 and V is TRBV18; TRBD1 agrees at 7 bases. Material: blood buffy coat. This TCR was sampled from a woman between 18 and 69 years old with a cervical HPV16 infection that either progressed to CIN3+ or cleared (not recorded which). CDR3 DNA (partial): TGTGCCAGCTCCCCTCCTCTAAAGGGGGCATCCTATAATTCACCC. Encoded protein: CASSPPLKGASYNSP. In full, the CDR3 is CASSPPLKGASYNSPLHF.